A selection of T cell receptor beta chains follows, all from one sample in a study of blood T cell repertoires in COVID-19. Measured with immunoSEQ multiplex PCR; TCRdb has only the in-frame clones, and not every one. Among about 280,000 clones listed, roughly 88% were seen once. Source material: peripheral blood. The receptors here all came from a woman aged 70-85 years with acute or convalescent COVID-19. The CDR3 runs from the conserved cysteine through the conserved F or W. D genes are given only for firm matches. The listing skips clone size in some rows; elsewhere it reads once, few, many or a size class.

d_call clone_size j_call v_call cdr3_nt cdr3_aa
TRBD1 . TRBJ1-1 TRBV5-1 TGCGCCAGCAGCTTGGAACAGGGGGCGGGTTTGGGCACTGAAGCTTTCTTT CASSLEQGAGLGTEAFF
. . TRBJ2-3 TRBV7-2 TGTGCCAGCAGCTTGGGTCTGGGACTTAGCACAGATACGCAGTATTTT CASSLGLGLSTDTQYF
. . TRBJ2-3 TRBV5-4 TGTGCCAGCAGCCCCCGACTGACTAGCACAGATACGCAGTATTTT CASSPRLTSTDTQYF
TRBD1 . TRBJ1-1 TRBV5-5 TGTGCCAGCAGCTGGGGGACAGGGAGAAGTGCTGAAGCTTTCTTT CASSWGTGRSAEAFF
. . TRBJ1-2 TRBV3-1/TRBV3-2 TGTGCCAGCAGCCACCACAGGGCAGGCTATGGCTACACCTTC CASSHHRAGYGYTF
. . TRBJ1-3 TRBV4-2 TGTGCCAGCAGCCAAGACCGCGAAAACACCATATATTTT CASSQDRENTIYF
. . TRBJ2-5 TRBV9 TGTGCCAGCAGCGCCAGGGTGGGGGAGACCCAGTACTTC CASSARVGETQYF
. . TRBJ1-2 TRBV6-6 TGTGCCAGCAGTTACTCGGAGGATGGCTACACCTTC CASSYSEDGYTF
TRBD1 . TRBJ2-3 TRBV16 TGTGCCAGCAGCCAATACTGGACAGGGGCCGCAGATACGCAGTATTTT CASSQYWTGAADTQYF
. . TRBJ1-6 TRBV4-2 TGTGCCAGCAGCCTAAGGGTCCGGGGGGATTCACCCCTCCACTTT CASSLRVRGDSPLHF
. . TRBJ1-2 TRBV12-3/TRBV12-4 TGTGCCAGCACTGAGACAGATGGCTACACCTTC CASTETDGYTF
TRBD1 . TRBJ1-5 TRBV10-3 TGTGCCATCAGTCGTACAGGGGGCGAAGAGCCCCAGCATTTT CAISRTGGEEPQHF
TRBD1 . TRBJ1-2 TRBV27 TGTGCCAGCAGGACGACAGGGGGCAATGGCTACACCTTC CASRTTGGNGYTF
TRBD1 . TRBJ1-2 TRBV4-1 TGCGCCAGCAGCCAAGCAGAGTGGGGACAGGGTTCTTATGGCTACACCTTC CASSQAEWGQGSYGYTF
. . TRBJ1-5 TRBV19 TGTGCCAGTAGTATCCCATATCAGGTTCAGCCCCAGCATTTT CASSIPYQVQPQHF
. few TRBJ2-2 TRBV23-1 TGCGCCAGCAGTCCGAGAAACACCGGGGAGCTGTTTTTT CASSPRNTGELFF
TRBD2 . TRBJ2-1 TRBV13 TGTGCCGGCTCTAGCGGGGGGGCCGGCGGGTCCTACAATGAGCAGTTCTTC CAGSSGGAGGSYNEQFF
. . TRBJ1-2 TRBV29-1 TGCAGCGTTCGACAGGTTGATGGCTACACCTTC CSVRQVDGYTF
. . TRBJ2-1 TRBV11-2 TGTGCCAGCAGCTTAGGGTCCGGGGTAGAGCAGTTCTTC CASSLGSGVEQFF
TRBD1 . TRBJ1-4 TRBV2 TGTGCCAGCAGTTTCGGACAGGGTGAAAAACTGTTTTTT CASSFGQGEKLFF
TRBD1 . TRBJ1-1 TRBV4-1 TGCGCCAGCAGCTCACAGGGGTTGAACACTGAAGCTTTCTTT CASSSQGLNTEAFF
TRBD1 . TRBJ2-4 TRBV19 TGTGCCAGTAGTATAGGGACAGGCAGTGGGAACATTCAGTACTTC CASSIGTGSGNIQYF
TRBD1 . TRBJ1-1 TRBV2 TGTGCCAGCAGTGTACACAGGGGGCCGAACACTGAAGCTTTCTTT CASSVHRGPNTEAFF
. . TRBJ1-4 TRBV28 TGTGCCAGCAGTTTAAGGGGAGGGGGTCGGGAAAAACTGTTTTTT CASSLRGGGREKLFF
. once TRBJ2-2 TRBV7-3 TGTGCCAGCAGCTTAGAACAAGCACGGGGTAACACCGGGGAGCTGTTTTTT CASSLEQARGNTGELFF
. . TRBJ1-4 TRBV27 TGTGCCAGCAGTCCCCTCGGGCGGGAGGAAAAACTGTTTTTT CASSPLGREEKLFF
. . TRBJ1-4 TRBV24-1 TGTGCCACCAGTGGGGGCGCGGCTAATGAAAAACTGTTTTTT CATSGGAANEKLFF
. . TRBJ2-3 TRBV5-1 TGCGCCAGCAGCTTGAGGGGAAGTGACACAGATACGCAGTATTTT CASSLRGSDTDTQYF
TRBD1 . TRBJ1-5 TRBV7-2 TGTGCCAGCAGCTTATCGACACAGGGGGCAATAAGGCAGCCCCAGCATTTT CASSLSTQGAIRQPQHF